These 9 T cell receptor beta chains were all obtained from the same sample, sequenced in a study of STAT5B mutations in CD4+ large granular lymphocyte leukemia (dated by TCRdb to 2022 to 2024). Libraries were made using the immunoSEQ multiplex PCR assay. TCRdb stores this immuneACCESS table with in-frame sequences only. Part of the clones is absent; in the studies checked, under half of the shortfall reflects unresolved V genes, and no reason is known for the rest. The sample includes some 35,000 clones, with around 88% observed a single time. The biggest ten clones account for about 0.92% of the sample. The sample was CD4+ T cells from blood buffy coats. All receptors derive from a human donor in good health.

This clone was detected once. The V and J genes are TRBV19 and TRBJ1-1; the D is unclear. Germline assignment: CDR1 LNHDA and CDR2 SQIVND (reference sequence). The CDR3 covers 13 residues. The ends were cut back, 1 base at V and 10 bases at J, with 13 bases in the middle. The CDR3 DNA sequence: TGTGCCAGTAGTATAGCTGTTGGCTGGAGAGCTTTCTTT. Translation: CASSIAVGWRAFF.

This rearrangement joins TRBV10-3 to TRBJ2-5; D is undetermined. TRBJ2-7 matches the DNA end more closely, so the J call is doubtful. This CDR3 contains 11 residues. Germline V lookup: CDR1 ENHRY, CDR2 SYGVKD. The CDR3 spells CAISDLYEQYF. CDR3 DNA: TGTGCCATCAGTGACCTCTACGAGCAGTACTTC.

The chain recombines TRBV2 with TRBJ1-1, with 9 positions matching TRBD1. V shed 9 bases, J shed 5 bases, and the junction held 13 bases outside the gene matches. The V gene's germline CDR1 is SNHLY and CDR2 FYNNEI. The CDR3 length is 15 residues. CDR3 sequence: CARGMNRGPETEAFF. The CDR3 DNA reads TGTGCCAGGGGGATGAACAGGGGGCCGGAGACTGAAGCTTTCTTT.

The chain has TRBV11-2 and TRBJ1-6; no definite D call. This CDR3 is 15 amino acids long. Trimming pared 5 bases from V and 4 bases from J, leaving 12 bases between. CDR1 SGHAT and CDR2 FQNNGV come from the germline V gene. This CDR3 is CASSPTGNYNSPLHF. DNA for the CDR3: TGTGCCAGCAGCCCGACCGGGAATTATAATTCACCCCTCCACTTT.

This clone was observed a single time. The V gene is TRBV5-6, the J gene TRBJ2-6; no firm D call. This CDR3 region has 17 residues. V was cut by 0 bases and J by 0 bases, with 10 bases left in between. Germline V gene lookup returns CDR1 SGHDT and CDR2 YYEEEE. CDR3 sequence reads: CASSLGPPSSGANVLTF. The CDR3 DNA reads as TGTGCCAGCAGCTTGGGACCCCCAAGCTCTGGGGCCAACGTCCTGACTTTC.

CDR3 sequence: CASSGEGLAGPRYF. CDR3 DNA: TGTGCCAGCAGCGGGGAAGGGCTAGCGGGGCCCCGGTATTTT. The chain links TRBV9 to TRBJ2-3, with 9 positions matching TRBD2. From germline, CDR1 is SGDLS and CDR2 YYNGEE. V trimming: 3 bases; J trimming: 14 bases; junction bases outside the gene matches: 13. The CDR3 spans 14 residues.

CDR3 protein: CASSEWGGRPTEAFF. DNA for the CDR3: TGTGCCAGCAGTGAATGGGGGGGGCGGCCGACTGAAGCTTTCTTT. The genes are TRBV25-1 and TRBJ1-1, with D possibly being TRBD1 (6 bases). CDR1 is MGHDK, CDR2 SYGVNS, per germline. The CDR3 contains 15 residues. V was pared by 1 base and J by 5 bases, with 14 bases between.

This chain connects TRBV5-1 to TRBJ2-7; D not resolved. Germline values: CDR1 SGHRS, CDR2 YFSETQ. CDR3 size: 14 residues. Trimming shortened V by 2 bases and J by 2 bases, and 11 bases separated the two germline ends. The CDR3 region is CASSFESPAYEQYF. The DNA of the CDR3 is TGCGCCAGCAGCTTTGAGTCTCCGGCCTACGAGCAGTACTTC.

The chain carries TRBV5-1 and TRBJ1-3; TRBD1 is a possible D gene (6 bases). V was pared by 9 bases and J by 3 bases, with 13 bases between. CDR1 is SGHRS and CDR2 is YFSETQ in the germline V gene. The CDR3 extends over 13 amino acids. CDR3 DNA sequence: TGCGCCACCACAGGGCAGATTGGAAACACCATATATTTT. It codes for CATTGQIGNTIYF.